These 25 T cell receptor beta chains were all obtained from the same sample, sequenced in a study of T-cell reconstitution after alpha-beta-depleted transplantation in children. For TCRbeta, the library was prepared with unique molecular identifiers. One entry per CDR3 protein, called by TCRdb with MiXCR from the PCR reads. The table includes around 380,000 distinct CDR3 sequences, 11% detected once. Sequencing was performed on PBMCs from the stem cell graft donor, taken from the stem cell graft. The receptors stem from a human donor who donated a stem cell graft to a child with acute myeloid leukemia.

This clonotype was detected many times. The genes are TRBV7-6 and TRBJ2-1; TRBD1 agrees at 8 bases. This CDR3 spans 18 amino acids. With V trimmed by 5 bases and J by 2 bases, 14 bases remained unmatched. In germline, CDR1 is SGHVS, CDR2 FNYEAQ. CDR3 residues: CASSPRTGLVPPYNEQFF. CDR3 DNA: TGTGCCAGCAGCCCACGGACAGGGCTTGTACCTCCCTACAATGAGCAGTTCTTC.

The V gene is TRBV2, the J gene TRBJ1-6, with D uncertain. Per germline, CDR1 SNHLY and CDR2 FYNNEI. Trimming left V 6 bases short and J 0 bases short, with 12 bases between. This CDR3 region has 16 residues. CDR3 nucleotide sequence: TGTGCCAGCAGCGCTATTGGGATCTCCTATAATTCACCCCTCCACTTT. It is translated as CASSAIGISYNSPLHF.

The J gene is TRBJ1-2, the V gene TRBV12-3 or TRBV12-4; D is undetermined. This CDR3 has 14 amino acids. Trimming stripped 8 bases from V and 7 bases from J, with 20 bases between. This CDR3 is CASAPGFPGSGYTF. The CDR3 nucleotides are TGTGCCAGCGCCCCCGGTTTCCCTGGAAGTGGCTACACCTTC.

This clonotype was seen more than once but under ten times. The chain has TRBV3-1 and TRBJ1-4, with D perhaps matching TRBD1 (6 bases). Germline CDR1 reads LGHDT; CDR2 reads YNNKEL (reference sequence). V was cut by 5 bases and J by 5 bases, with 15 bases left in between. This CDR3 region has 15 residues. In DNA form, the CDR3 reads TGTGCCAGCAGCTCGACAGGTGTCACAAATGAAAAACTGTTTTTT. Protein: CASSSTGVTNEKLFF.

The genes are TRBV20-1 and TRBJ1-2; possible D gene TRBD1, 6 bases. Trimming left V 1 base short and J 1 base short, with 13 bases between. Looked up from germline, CDR1 is DFQATT and CDR2 is SNEGSKA (reference sequence). CDR3 size: 15 residues. The DNA of the CDR3 is TGCAGTGCTAGAGGTCCGGGACACTTTAACTATGGCTACACCTTC. Protein sequence: CSARGPGHFNYGYTF.

This clonotype was counted ten times or more. This chain uses TRBV7-9 with TRBJ2-1; tentatively, D is TRBD1 (6 bases). This CDR3 is 12 amino acids long. V lost 6 bases and J 9 bases, leaving 12 bases between the germline ends. From germline, CDR1 is SEHNR and CDR2 FQNEAQ (reference sequence). In DNA, the CDR3 is TGTGCCAGCAGTCTAGGGGGTACTGAGCAGTTCTTC. Its protein is CASSLGGTEQFF.

This rearrangement joins TRBV6-2 or TRBV6-3 to TRBJ1-1; D may be TRBD1 (5 bases). This CDR3 comprises 15 residues. V was shortened by 4 bases and J by 4 bases, with 16 bases between the two germline ends. In germline, CDR1 is MNHEY, CDR2 SVGEGT. CDR3 nucleotide sequence: TGTGCCAGCAGTTCCCTGGGGGGGAAAGGCACTGAAGCTTTCTTT. Amino acids: CASSSLGGKGTEAFF.

In this sample, this clonotype turned up many times. This chain connects TRBV29-1 to TRBJ1-3; unclear D gene. This CDR3 spans 11 amino acids. Deletions cut 3 bases from V and 8 bases from J, with 8 bases between. Germline CDR1 and CDR2: SQVTM and ANQGSEA. The CDR3 protein is CSVDFGYTIYF. In nucleotides, the CDR3 is TGCAGCGTTGATTTTGGGTACACCATATATTTT.

This clonotype appeared a few times. This chain connects TRBV29-1 to TRBJ2-7, with unresolved D. V was pared by 2 bases and J by 2 bases, with 4 bases between. Germline CDR1 is SQVTM and CDR2 is ANQGSEA. This CDR3 has 11 amino acids. In DNA form, the CDR3 reads TGCAGCGTTGAAACACCCTACGAGCAGTACTTC. This sequence encodes CSVETPYEQYF.

Comments on this clonotype: Since a much larger clone is just one base distant, this may be a read error. The chain is built from TRBV10-3 and TRBJ2-1, with 8 bases matching TRBD1. This CDR3 has 14 amino acids. Germline trimming cut 6 bases from V and 4 bases from J; bases unmatched to any gene: 5. Per the germline V gene, CDR1 is ENHRY and CDR2 is SYGVKD. CDR3: CAISAGQAYNEQFF. The CDR3 coding sequence is TGTGCCATCAGCGCGGGACAGGCATACAATGAGCAGTTCTTC.

In this sample, this clonotype turned up a few times. CDR3 region: CSGKDPNTEAFF. CDR3 sequence (DNA): TGCAGCGGGAAGGACCCTAACACTGAAGCTTTCTTT. The chain combines TRBV29-1 with TRBJ1-1; no clear D. The length of the CDR3 is 12 residues. CDR1 is SQVTM, CDR2 ANQGSEA, per germline. V lost 7 bases to trimming and J lost 2 bases, with 11 bases between them.

This clonotype was seen more than once but under ten times. The chain employs TRBV21-1 and TRBJ2-3; no check of the table's D call, TRBD1, against the DNA was made. TRBV21-1 is given as a pseudogene. The CDR3 has 16 amino acids. The CDR3 spells CASSKNDRGSTDTQYF. The CDR3, as DNA: TGTGCCAGCAGCAAAAATGACAGGGGAAGCACAGATACGCAGTATTTT.

The chain employs TRBV20-1 and TRBJ1-2; 7 nucleotides line up with TRBD1. The CDR3 length is 13 residues. Germline CDR1 reads DFQATT; CDR2 reads SNEGSKA (reference sequence). J lost 2 bases, V lost 5 bases, and 5 bases had no gene match. CDR3 sequence (DNA): TGCAGTGCTGCTCGACAGGGAAACTATGGCTACACCTTC. It specifies CSAARQGNYGYTF.

This clonotype was detected many times. The chain is built from TRBV5-1 and TRBJ2-6; D gene uncertain. Germline CDR1 SGHRS, CDR2 YFSETQ. With 5 bases removed from V and 10 bases from J, the gap between germline ends came to 16 bases. This CDR3 has 14 amino acids. The CDR3 DNA is TGCGCCAGCAGACCCCAAAGCTCCCAAAACGTCCTGACTTTC. Translating it yields CASRPQSSQNVLTF.

The V and J genes are TRBV5-1 and TRBJ2-5, with 9 bases that match TRBD2. Germline CDR1 reads SGHRS; CDR2 reads YFSETQ. The CDR3 totals 16 residues. The V segment lost 3 bases and the J segment 2 bases; nucleotides outside the gene matches: 8. CDR3 DNA: TGCGCCAGCAGCTACCCAAGCGGGGGGTCACAAGAGACCCAGTACTTC. Its protein product is CASSYPSGGSQETQYF.

The V gene is TRBV5-6, the J gene TRBJ2-5, with D perhaps being TRBD1 or TRBD2 (5 bases each). Germline V gives CDR1 SGHDT, CDR2 YYEEEE. The CDR3 consists of 13 residues. V lost 6 bases, J lost 0 bases, and 9 bases lay in between. This CDR3 is CASTGTYQETQYF. As DNA, the CDR3 is TGTGCCAGCACTGGGACCTACCAAGAGACCCAGTACTTC. The full variable domain, its missing parts supplied by reference TRBV5-6 and TRBJ2-5, is DAGVTQSPTHLIKTRGQQVTLRCSPKSGHDTVSWYQQALGQGPQFIFQYYEEEERQRGNFPDRFSGHQFPNYSSELNVNALLLGDSALYLCASTGTYQETQYFGPGTRLLVL.

Many counts were recorded for this clonotype. The J gene is TRBJ2-1, the V gene TRBV6-2 or TRBV6-3; TRBD1 matches 9 bases. This CDR3 has 15 amino acids. CDR1 MNHEY and CDR2 SVGEGT come from the germline V gene. V shed 9 bases and J 7 bases; nucleotides not matched to a gene: 13. In nucleotides, the CDR3 is TGTGCCAGTGTTACGGGGACAGGGATCATAAATGAGCAGTTCTTC. It is translated as CASVTGTGIINEQFF.

In its sample, this clonotype was seen a few times. This chain joins TRBV5-1 and TRBJ2-2; 11 bases agree with TRBD2. The CDR3 sequence is 15 residues long. Germline V lookup: CDR1 SGHRS, CDR2 YFSETQ. J was trimmed by 8 bases and V by 2 bases; bases with no gene match: 5. The CDR3 is CASSLALAGVGELFF. DNA for the CDR3: TGCGCCAGCAGCTTAGCACTAGCGGGAGTTGGGGAGCTGTTTTTT.

This rearrangement joins TRBV2 to TRBJ2-3; perhaps TRBD2 as D (5 bases). Germline lookup yields CDR1 SNHLY and CDR2 FYNNEI. This CDR3 region has 14 residues. V was pared by 0 bases and J by 2 bases, with 6 bases between. The CDR3 bases are TGTGCCAGCAGTGAAGCGACTACCACAGATACGCAGTATTTT. This sequence encodes CASSEATTTDTQYF.

The chain has TRBV9 and TRBJ1-4, with D perhaps TRBD1 (6 bases). There are 15 residues in the CDR3. CDR1 and CDR2 from the germline V gene are SGDLS and YYNGEE. V was shortened by 1 base and J by 8 bases, with 15 bases between the two germline ends. The CDR3: CASSVRPGVEEKLFF. The CDR3 bases are TGTGCCAGCAGCGTAAGGCCAGGGGTCGAAGAAAAACTGTTTTTT. Using reference TRBV9 and TRBJ1-4 for the parts outside the CDR3, the full variable domain is DSGVTQTPKHLITATGQRVTLRCSPRSGDLSVYWYQQSLDQGLQFLIQYYNGEERAKGNILERFSAQQFPDLHSELNLSSLELGDSALYFCASSVRPGVEEKLFFGSGTQLSVL.

This clonotype showed up just a few times. The chain recombines TRBV11-1 with TRBJ2-1; TRBD2 matches at 11 bases. V dropped 0 bases and J dropped 0; count of bases not matched to a gene: 7. The CDR3 runs 19 residues. Germline V gene sequence: CDR1 SGHAT, CDR2 FQDESV (reference sequence). CDR3 sequence: CASSLARPGLAVSYNEQFF. The CDR3 DNA reads TGTGCCAGCAGCTTAGCGCGGCCGGGACTAGCGGTCTCCTACAATGAGCAGTTCTTC.

This clonotype appeared many times. The V and J genes are TRBV6-2 or TRBV6-3 and TRBJ2-1, with D perhaps TRBD2 (6 bases). CDR3 length: 13 residues. CDR1 is MNHEY, CDR2 SVGEGT, per germline. Trimming took off 4 bases at V and 13 bases at J, with 17 bases between the two ends. CDR3 loop: CASSSGPGTPQFF. CDR3 sequence (DNA): TGTGCCAGCAGTTCAGGACCGGGGACTCCACAGTTCTTC.

This chain joins TRBV3-1 and TRBJ1-1; 7 nucleotides agree with TRBD1. Germline V gives CDR1 LGHDT, CDR2 YNNKEL (reference sequence). Unmatched junction bases numbered 7, after V lost 3 bases and J lost 6 bases. The CDR3 loop spans 14 amino acids. The CDR3 DNA follows: TGTGCCAGCAGCCAGAATCCCGGGACAGCTGAAGCTTTCTTT. It codes for CASSQNPGTAEAFF.

This clonotype came up a few times. The chain combines TRBV6-5 with TRBJ1-1; the match to TRBD1 covers 7 bases. CDR1 MNHEY and CDR2 SVGAGI come from the germline V gene. The CDR3 is made up of 15 amino acids. The V segment lost 5 bases and the J segment 1 base; nucleotides outside the gene matches: 7. The DNA for the CDR3 is TGTGCCAGCAGTACTCTAACAGGGGAGAACACTGAAGCTTTCTTT. It specifies CASSTLTGENTEAFF.

The genes are TRBV4-1 and TRBJ1-3; maybe TRBD1 (5 bases). CDR1 MGHRA and CDR2 YSYEKL come from the germline V gene. The V and J ends lost 1 base and 4 bases respectively, with 11 bases between them. CDR3 length: 15 amino acids. Here the CDR3 reads CASSQGLGVGNTIYF. The DNA for the CDR3 is TGCGCCAGCAGCCAAGGATTGGGGGTCGGAAACACCATATATTTT.